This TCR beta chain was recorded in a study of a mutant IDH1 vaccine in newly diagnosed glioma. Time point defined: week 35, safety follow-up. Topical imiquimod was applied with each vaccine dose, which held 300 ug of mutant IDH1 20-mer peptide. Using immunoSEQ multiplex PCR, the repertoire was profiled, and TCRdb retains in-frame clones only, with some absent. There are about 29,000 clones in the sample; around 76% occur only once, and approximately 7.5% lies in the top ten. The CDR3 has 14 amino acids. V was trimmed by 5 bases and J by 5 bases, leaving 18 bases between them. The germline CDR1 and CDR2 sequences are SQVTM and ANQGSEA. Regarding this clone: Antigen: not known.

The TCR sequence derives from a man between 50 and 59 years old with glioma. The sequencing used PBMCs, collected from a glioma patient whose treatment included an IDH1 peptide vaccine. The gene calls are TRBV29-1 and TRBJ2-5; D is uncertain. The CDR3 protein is CSVTDPLNEETQYF. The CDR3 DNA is TGCAGCGTTACAGATCCCCTGAACGAGGAGACCCAGTACTTC.